These 26 T cell receptor beta chains were all obtained from the same sample, sequenced in a study of blood T cell repertoires in COVID-19. Method: immunoSEQ multiplex PCR; TCRdb's copy keeps in-frame clones and lacks some. The sample shows 490,000 or so clones, approximately 90% of them seen only once. The sequencing sample was made of PBMCs or T cells enriched from blood (not recorded which). All receptors derive from a woman aged 60-75 years who had recovered from COVID-19.

The chain employs TRBV6-5 and TRBJ1-3, with 7 bases aligning to TRBD1. V shed 6 bases and J 0 bases; nucleotides not matched to a gene: 5. Germline V gives CDR1 MNHEY, CDR2 SVGAGI. The CDR3 is 15 amino acids. The CDR3 loop is CASRYGDSSGNTIYF. In DNA, the CDR3 is TGTGCCAGCAGATATGGGGACAGCTCTGGAAACACCATATATTTT.

The chain uses TRBV27 and TRBJ2-1, with D hard to call. V was clipped by 8 bases and J by 1 base, with 15 bases between them. The germline CDR1 and CDR2 sequences are MNHEY and SMNVEV (reference sequence). The CDR3 sequence is 15 residues long. The CDR3 sequence is CASGPRQVSYNEQFF. CDR3 sequence (DNA): TGTGCCAGCGGGCCCCGTCAGGTATCCTACAATGAGCAGTTCTTC.

The V call is TRBV2, the J call TRBJ1-5, with no clear D. The V end was cut by 5 bases, the J end by 7 bases, with 9 bases between. The CDR3 contains 12 residues. CDR1 and CDR2 from the germline V gene are SNHLY and FYNNEI. CDR3 region: CASSPPGQPQHF. The CDR3 bases are TGTGCCAGCAGTCCACCGGGGCAGCCCCAGCATTTT.

As for this clone: In the same sample, other DNA sequences code for this CDR3. This sequence joins TRBV5-1 and TRBJ1-1; a weak D match, TRBD1 (6 bases). The CDR3 extends over 14 amino acids. Trimming stripped 1 base from V and 2 bases from J, with 9 bases between. The germline CDR1 and CDR2 sequences are SGHRS and YFSETQ. Written as DNA, the CDR3 is TGCGCCAGCAGCTTGCAGGGGACAAACACTGAAGCTTTCTTT. It yields the protein CASSLQGTNTEAFF.

This chain's CDR3 is CASSWDRQNYGYTF. CDR3 DNA: TGCGCCAGCAGCTGGGACAGGCAAAACTATGGCTACACCTTC. This chain joins TRBV5-1 and TRBJ1-2, with 8 bases fitting TRBD1. This CDR3 is built from 14 residues. Germline-derived CDR1 and CDR2 are SGHRS and YFSETQ. V shed 3 bases and J 2 bases; nucleotides not matched to a gene: 3.

The J gene is TRBJ1-1, the V gene TRBV12-3 or TRBV12-4; TRBD1 agrees at 8 bases. This CDR3 comprises 12 residues. J lost 11 bases, V lost 6 bases, and 8 bases had no gene match. CDR3 residues: CASSTGQGRAFF. CDR3 sequence (DNA): TGTGCCAGCAGCACCGGACAGGGACGTGCTTTCTTT.

This chain uses TRBV9 with TRBJ2-7; 8 nucleotides agree with TRBD1. Germline CDR1 SGDLS, CDR2 YYNGEE. Losses at the gene ends were 0 bases for V and 3 bases for J; bases not matched to a gene: 5. CDR3 length: 15 amino acids. CDR3 residues: CASSVAGQGHYEQYF. In DNA form, the CDR3 reads TGTGCCAGCAGCGTAGCTGGACAGGGTCACTACGAGCAGTACTTC.

This clone appeared a few times. The gene calls are TRBV19 and TRBJ2-1; perhaps TRBD2 as D (5 bases). Germline-derived CDR1 and CDR2 are LNHDA and SQIVND (reference sequence). V lost 10 bases and J 1 base, leaving 17 bases between the germline ends. The length of the CDR3 is 15 residues. In DNA form, the CDR3 reads TGTGCCACCCGGACGGGGAGAGTGTCCTACAATGAGCAGTTCTTC. Amino acid sequence: CATRTGRVSYNEQFF.

V gene TRBV23-1 combines with J gene TRBJ1-2; the D gene is possibly TRBD1 (5 bases). TRBV23-1 is known as an ORF, though its function is uncertain. V was pared by 0 bases and J by 6 bases, with 8 bases between. The CDR3 runs to 13 residues. CDR3 loop: CASSQSGHHGYTF. For the CDR3, the DNA is TGCGCCAGCAGTCAATCCGGACATCATGGCTACACCTTC.

This chain connects TRBV19 to TRBJ2-3, with 10 bases lining up with TRBD2. This CDR3 has 14 residues. CDR1 and CDR2 from the germline V gene are LNHDA and SQIVND (reference sequence). V was clipped by 7 bases and J by 5 bases; unmatched bases: 6. CDR3 sequence reads: CASTLAGAGDTQYF. In DNA form, the CDR3 reads TGTGCCAGTACCCTAGCGGGGGCCGGAGATACGCAGTATTTT.

Here the CDR3 reads CASSEIGQGRETQYF. CDR3 bases: TGTGCCAGCAGTGAAATCGGGCAGGGGAGAGAGACCCAGTACTTC. The J gene is TRBJ2-5, the V gene TRBV2; a possible D gene is TRBD1 (6 bases). Germline CDR1 SNHLY, CDR2 FYNNEI. V was trimmed by 2 bases and J by 4 bases, leaving 14 bases between them. This CDR3 comprises 15 residues.

This chain joins TRBV24-1 and TRBJ1-5; weak D call: TRBD1 (5 bases). Trimming shortened V by 7 bases and J by 3 bases, and 15 bases separated the two germline ends. This CDR3 has 15 amino acids. The germline CDR1 and CDR2 sequences are KGHDR and SFDVKD. CDR3 bases: TGTGCCACCAGCGACGCAGGGCCTAACAATCAGCCCCAGCATTTT. This translates into CATSDAGPNNQPQHF.

The chain carries TRBV9 and TRBJ2-4; TRBD1 matches at 9 bases. Germline values: CDR1 SGDLS, CDR2 YYNGEE. The CDR3 has 14 residues. The trim removed 0 bases at V and 8 bases at J, leaving 3 bases unmatched. The CDR3 region is CASSVGQGEHIQYF. The CDR3 DNA is TGTGCCAGCAGCGTAGGACAGGGGGAACACATTCAGTACTTC.

The rearrangement joins TRBV9 to TRBJ2-7, with D perhaps TRBD1 (5 bases). The CDR3 covers 14 residues. Germline assignment: CDR1 SGDLS and CDR2 YYNGEE. V gave up 3 bases and J gave up 2 bases, with 12 bases separating them. The CDR3 DNA reads TGTGCCAGCAGCGAGGGGCCTTCTACCTACGAGCAGTACTTC. Encoded protein: CASSEGPSTYEQYF.

The V and J genes are TRBV2 and TRBJ1-5; 9 nucleotides line up with TRBD1. Germline loops: CDR1 SNHLY, CDR2 FYNNEI. V was clipped by 7 bases and J by 5 bases; unmatched bases: 3. The CDR3 contains 13 residues. The CDR3 protein is CASTRDRDQPQHF. The CDR3 nucleotides are TGTGCCAGCACCCGGGACAGGGATCAGCCCCAGCATTTT.

This sequence joins TRBV5-4 and TRBJ1-6; D remains ambiguous. Trimming shortened V by 6 bases and J by 10 bases, and 17 bases separated the two germline ends. Germline assignment: CDR1 SGHNT and CDR2 YYREEE (reference sequence). This CDR3 has 14 residues. The CDR3 loop is CASTIRGSRSPLHF. In DNA form, the CDR3 reads TGTGCCAGCACCATTCGGGGTTCTCGCTCACCCCTCCACTTT.

The chain couples TRBV24-1 to TRBJ1-2; no clear D gene. Trimming cost V 4 bases and J 4 bases, with 9 bases left between them. CDR1 is KGHDR, CDR2 SFDVKD, per germline. The CDR3 has 13 amino acids. The CDR3 loop reads CATSESEFYGYTF. In nucleotides, the CDR3 is TGTGCCACCAGTGAGTCTGAGTTCTATGGCTACACCTTC.

On this clone itself: At the DNA level, this CDR3 is encoded by other sequences in the same sample as well. The chain links TRBV2 to TRBJ1-1, with D uncertain. Germline-derived CDR1 and CDR2 are SNHLY and FYNNEI. CDR3 size: 11 residues. Trimming shortened V by 7 bases and J by 0 bases, and 3 bases separated the two germline ends. CDR3 residues: CASTLNTEAFF. DNA for the CDR3: TGTGCCAGCACTCTGAACACTGAAGCTTTCTTT.

The chain uses TRBV3-1 (or the pseudogene TRBV3-2) and TRBJ1-2; 9 positions agree with TRBD1. V shed 0 bases and J 4 bases; nucleotides not matched to a gene: 6. Germline CDR1 LGHDT, CDR2 YNNKEL (reference sequence). The CDR3 runs 16 residues. CDR3 nucleotides: TGTGCCAGCAGCCAAGAAGGGGGACAGGGTGCCTATGGCTACACCTTC. It is translated as CASSQEGGQGAYGYTF.

The gene calls are TRBV24-1 and TRBJ2-1; 10 bases align to TRBD2. CDR3 length: 14 residues. CDR1 is KGHDR and CDR2 is SFDVKD in the germline V gene. V lost 5 bases and J lost 7; bases outside the gene matches: 4. CDR3 loop: CATSGLAGVNEQFF. The CDR3 DNA sequence: TGTGCCACCAGTGGGCTAGCGGGGGTGAATGAGCAGTTCTTC.

The J gene is TRBJ2-5, the V gene TRBV5-1, with D hard to call. Trimming took 3 bases from V and 0 from J, leaving 9 bases between them. The CDR3 extends over 14 amino acids. In germline, CDR1 is SGHRS, CDR2 YFSETQ. The CDR3 region is CASSSPGYQETQYF. The CDR3 DNA sequence: TGCGCCAGCAGCTCACCCGGGTACCAAGAGACCCAGTACTTC.

This clone was seen more than once but under ten times. The rearrangement joins TRBV19 to TRBJ1-1, with D hard to call. Trimming took off 10 bases at V and 0 bases at J, with 12 bases between the two ends. Germline V gene sequence: CDR1 LNHDA, CDR2 SQIVND (reference sequence). The length of the CDR3 is 13 residues. The CDR3 nucleotides are TGTGCCACCGCGGTGAAGGTGAACACTGAAGCTTTCTTT. Translation: CATAVKVNTEAFF.

The rearrangement uses TRBV29-1 and TRBJ1-1; TRBD1 might be the D (5 bases). Germline lookup yields CDR1 SQVTM and CDR2 ANQGSEA. Trimming pared 3 bases from V and 4 bases from J, leaving 12 bases between. The CDR3 length is 13 residues. DNA of the CDR3: TGCAGCGTTGACGCAGGGTTGGGCACTGAAGCTTTCTTT. Its translation: CSVDAGLGTEAFF.

The chain uses TRBV9 and TRBJ2-1, with TRBD2 matching over 7 bases. The germline V gene has CDR1 SGDLS and CDR2 YYNGEE. The CDR3 consists of 16 residues. Germline trimming cut 0 bases from V and 1 base from J; bases unmatched to any gene: 4. CDR3 sequence reads: CASSVGASGSYNEQFF. The CDR3 bases are TGTGCCAGCAGCGTAGGAGCTAGCGGTTCCTACAATGAGCAGTTCTTC.

This clone was found once. The chain is built from TRBV5-1 and TRBJ2-2; no definite D call. This CDR3 is 13 amino acids long. From germline, CDR1 is SGHRS and CDR2 YFSETQ. With 0 bases removed from V and 6 bases from J, the gap between germline ends came to 6 bases. CDR3 protein: CASSLAGPGELFF. CDR3 nucleotides: TGCGCCAGCAGCTTGGCAGGCCCCGGGGAGCTGTTTTTT.

The chain has TRBV4-2 and TRBJ2-3; a weak D match, TRBD2 (6 bases). This CDR3 contains 16 residues. Trimming stripped 1 base from V and 3 bases from J, with 14 bases between. Germline CDR1 LGHNA, CDR2 YNFKEQ. As DNA, the CDR3 is TGTGCCAGCAGCCAAGTCACGTTGGGGAGGACAGATACGCAGTATTTT. Residues: CASSQVTLGRTDTQYF.